This entry describes one T cell receptor (beta chain). The sample belongs to a study of blood T cell repertoires in COVID-19. Assignment of participants to cohorts was predicated upon participant-reported clinical history. It was within 2 weeks before study entry that exposed participants met a COVID-19 case. The data were produced by immunoSEQ multiplex PCR, yet TCRdb's version contains in-frame clones alone and is incomplete. The sample shows approximately 340,000 clones, 90% to 95% of them seen only once. This CDR3 comprises 15 residues. In germline, CDR1 is LNHDA, CDR2 SQIVND (reference sequence). V lost 7 bases, J lost 4 bases, and 19 bases lay in between.

This receptor was obtained from a woman in her thirties or forties who had been exposed to COVID-19. V is TRBV19 and J is TRBJ1-1; D not certain. Specimen: PBMCs or T cells enriched from blood (not recorded which). CDR3 protein: CASKSLIGRGTEAFF. The CDR3 coding sequence is TGTGCCAGTAAGAGTCTTATCGGACGGGGCACTGAAGCTTTCTTT.